This T cell receptor beta chain is from a study of graft-versus-host responses after intestinal transplantation. Study context: Induction with anti-thymocyte globulin, then tacrolimus and steroids for 2 to 3 years, was given to all recipients.

The germline CDR1 and CDR2 sequences are LGHNA and YSLEER. The CDR3 spans 14 residues. V shed 4 bases and J 3 bases; nucleotides not matched to a gene: 4. Generated by immunoSEQ multiplex PCR, the TCRdb table keeps only in-frame clones and is missing some. The sample yields around 99,000 clones, about 93% seen once. With regard to this clone: Its antigen is unidentified.

The sample here was unstimulated CD8+ T cells sorted from spleen or lymph node cells, taken before intestinal transplant. The TCR was taken from a human donor who received an intestinal transplant. The chain is built from TRBV4-3 and TRBJ2-7; TRBD1 matches at 9 bases. CDR3 in DNA: TGCGCCAGCAGCCCGGACAGGGGAAACTACGAGCAGTACTTC. It is translated as CASSPDRGNYEQYF.